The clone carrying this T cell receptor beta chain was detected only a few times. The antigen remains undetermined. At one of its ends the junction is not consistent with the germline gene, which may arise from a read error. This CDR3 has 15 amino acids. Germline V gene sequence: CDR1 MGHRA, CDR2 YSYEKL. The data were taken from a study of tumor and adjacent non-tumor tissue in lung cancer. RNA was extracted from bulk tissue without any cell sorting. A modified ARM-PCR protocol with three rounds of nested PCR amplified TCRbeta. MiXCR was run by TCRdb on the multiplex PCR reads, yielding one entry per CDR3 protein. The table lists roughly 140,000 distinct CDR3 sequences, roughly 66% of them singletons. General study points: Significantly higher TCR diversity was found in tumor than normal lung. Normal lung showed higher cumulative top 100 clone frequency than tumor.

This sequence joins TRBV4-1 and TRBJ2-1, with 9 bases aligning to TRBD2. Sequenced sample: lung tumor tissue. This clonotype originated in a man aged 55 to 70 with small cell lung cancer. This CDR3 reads CANSPGLAWPNEQFF. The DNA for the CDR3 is TGCGCCAACAGCCCCGGACTAGCGTGGCCGAATGAGCAGTTCTTC.